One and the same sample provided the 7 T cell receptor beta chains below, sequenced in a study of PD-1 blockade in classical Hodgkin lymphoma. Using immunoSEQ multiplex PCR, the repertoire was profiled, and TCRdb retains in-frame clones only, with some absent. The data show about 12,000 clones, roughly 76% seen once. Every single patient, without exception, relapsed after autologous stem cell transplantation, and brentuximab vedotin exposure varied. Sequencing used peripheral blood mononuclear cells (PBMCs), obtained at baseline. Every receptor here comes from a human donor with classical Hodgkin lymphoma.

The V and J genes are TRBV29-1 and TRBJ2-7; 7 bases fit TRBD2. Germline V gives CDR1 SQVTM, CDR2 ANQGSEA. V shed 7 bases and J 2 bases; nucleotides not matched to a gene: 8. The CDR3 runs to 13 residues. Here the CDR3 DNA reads TGCAGCGGTTCAGCGGGGATTCCCTACGAGCAGTACTTC. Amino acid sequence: CSGSAGIPYEQYF.

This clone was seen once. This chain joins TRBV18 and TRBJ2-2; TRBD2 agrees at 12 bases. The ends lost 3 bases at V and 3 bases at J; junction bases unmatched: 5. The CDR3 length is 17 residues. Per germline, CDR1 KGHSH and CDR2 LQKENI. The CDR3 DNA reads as TGTGCCAGCTCACCCAGGACTAGCGGGACACACACCGGGGAGCTGTTTTTT. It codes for CASSPRTSGTHTGELFF. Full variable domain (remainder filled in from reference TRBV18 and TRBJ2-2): NAGVMQNPRHLVRRRGQEARLRCSPMKGHSHVYWYRQLPEEGLKFMVYLQKENIIDESGMPKERFSAEFPKEGPSILRIQQVVRGDSAAYFCASSPRTSGTHTGELFFGEGSRLTVL.

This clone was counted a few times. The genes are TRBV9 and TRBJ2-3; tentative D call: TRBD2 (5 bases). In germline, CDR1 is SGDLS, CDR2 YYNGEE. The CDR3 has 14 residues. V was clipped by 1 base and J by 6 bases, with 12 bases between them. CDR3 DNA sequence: TGTGCCAGCAGCGTACTAGCTGTAGCGGATACGCAGTATTTT. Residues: CASSVLAVADTQYF.

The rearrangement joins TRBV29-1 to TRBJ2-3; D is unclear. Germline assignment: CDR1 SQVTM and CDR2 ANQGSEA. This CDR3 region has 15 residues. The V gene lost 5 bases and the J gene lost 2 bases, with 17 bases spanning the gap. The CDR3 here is CSVCLGIGLTDTQYF. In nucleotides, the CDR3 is TGCAGCGTTTGTTTGGGGATAGGGCTCACAGATACGCAGTATTTT.

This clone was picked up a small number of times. The CDR3, as DNA: TGCGCCAGCAGCTTGGGCCCGGGATGGGAAGGGGCCAACGTCCTGACTTTC. Amino acid sequence: CASSLGPGWEGANVLTF. The chain uses TRBV5-1 and TRBJ2-6, with D perhaps TRBD2 (5 bases). The CDR3 has 17 amino acids. Germline-derived CDR1 and CDR2 are SGHRS and YFSETQ. Trimming took off 0 bases at V and 4 bases at J, with 14 bases between the two ends.

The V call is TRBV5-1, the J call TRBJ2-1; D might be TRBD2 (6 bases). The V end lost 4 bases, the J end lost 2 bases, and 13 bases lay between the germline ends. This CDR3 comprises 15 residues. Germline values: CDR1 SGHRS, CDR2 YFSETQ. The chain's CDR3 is CASSPGDHPYNEQFF. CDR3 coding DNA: TGCGCCAGCAGCCCGGGGGACCACCCCTACAATGAGCAGTTCTTC.

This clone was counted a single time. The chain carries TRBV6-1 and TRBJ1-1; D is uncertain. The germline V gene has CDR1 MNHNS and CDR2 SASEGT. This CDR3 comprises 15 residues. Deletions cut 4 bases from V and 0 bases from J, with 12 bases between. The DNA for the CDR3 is TGTGCCAGCAGTGCGGTGCCAGGTCTGAACACTGAAGCTTTCTTT. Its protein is CASSAVPGLNTEAFF.